What follows are 15 T cell receptor beta chains derived from one specimen sequenced in a study of blood T cell repertoires in COVID-19. Assay used: immunoSEQ multiplex PCR; TCRdb lists only in-frame clones, some missing. This table holds roughly 120,000 clones, approximately 85% found once. Sequencing input: peripheral blood. All receptors derive from an elderly woman with COVID-19, enrolled during active disease.

On this clone itself: The junction differs from germline at one of its ends, possibly a read error. The V and J genes are TRBV6-5 and TRBJ1-1, with D uncertain. The CDR3 has 13 residues. Germline lookup yields CDR1 MNHEY and CDR2 SVGAGI. The CDR3 loop reads CASIYRLNTEAFF. CDR3 bases: TGTGCCAGCATTTACCGGTTGAACACTGAAGCTTTCTTT.

The chain couples TRBV18 to TRBJ1-1; 8 positions match TRBD1. Looked up from germline, CDR1 is KGHSH and CDR2 is LQKENI. The junction had 0 bases not matched to a gene; V was cut back by 2 bases and J by 7 bases. This CDR3 spans 12 amino acids. The CDR3 region is CASSPGTGEAFF. DNA for the CDR3: TGTGCCAGCTCACCAGGGACAGGTGAAGCTTTCTTT.

The chain is built from TRBV4-2 and TRBJ2-3, with 7 nucleotides matching TRBD1. This CDR3 has 15 amino acids. Germline V gene data show CDR1 as LGHNA and CDR2 as YNFKEQ. V lost 1 base, J lost 7 bases, and 8 bases stayed unmatched. CDR3 bases: TGTGCCAGCAGCCAAGCGGGGCAGGGGGAGAATACGCAGTATTTT. This gives the protein CASSQAGQGENTQYF.

The chain joins TRBV19 to TRBJ1-2; 9 nucleotides line up with TRBD1. With 4 bases clipped from V and 2 bases from J, the junction kept 2 bases outside the gene matches. The length of the CDR3 is 14 residues. Germline V lookup: CDR1 LNHDA, CDR2 SQIVND (reference sequence). The CDR3 nucleotides read TGTGCCAGTAGTACCGGGACAGGGAACTATGGCTACACCTTC. This sequence encodes CASSTGTGNYGYTF.

V usage is TRBV28 and J usage is TRBJ2-3, with 10 bases matching TRBD2. The V segment lost 5 bases and the J segment 5 bases; nucleotides outside the gene matches: 7. Germline CDR1 reads MDHEN; CDR2 reads SYDVKM. This CDR3 spans 15 amino acids. CDR3 sequence reads: CASSGLAGEGDTQYF. CDR3 nucleotides: TGTGCCAGCAGTGGTCTAGCGGGAGAGGGAGATACGCAGTATTTT.

This chain joins TRBV13 and TRBJ1-2; D possibly corresponds to TRBD1 (6 bases). V lost 7 bases and J 6 bases, leaving 24 bases between the germline ends. CDR1 and CDR2 from the germline V gene are PRHDT and FYEKMQ (reference sequence). This CDR3 is 16 amino acids long. DNA for the CDR3: TGTGCCAGCATCAACCTACCCGGGACAACTGAGGATGGCTACACCTTC. Encoded protein: CASINLPGTTEDGYTF.

The genes are TRBV19 and TRBJ2-3, with 8 bases identical to TRBD1. The CDR3 runs to 15 residues. Germline-derived CDR1 and CDR2 are LNHDA and SQIVND (reference sequence). The V segment lost 5 bases and the J segment 4 bases; nucleotides outside the gene matches: 8. CDR3 nucleotides: TGTGCCAGTAGTCCAAGACAGGGGTTGTCAGATACGCAGTATTTT. Translated, it gives CASSPRQGLSDTQYF.

This chain links TRBV5-1 with TRBJ2-7; TRBD1 matches at 7 bases. Trimming at V came to 2 bases and at J to 6 bases, leaving 8 bases not matched to a gene. CDR1 and CDR2 from the germline V gene are SGHRS and YFSETQ. This CDR3 is 14 amino acids long. DNA for the CDR3: TGCGCCAGCAGCTTTGAGACAGGGTCGCTCGAGCAGTACTTC. It translates to CASSFETGSLEQYF.

The chain employs TRBV5-1 and TRBJ2-7, with TRBD1 as a possible D gene (6 bases). This CDR3 is built from 18 residues. V gave up 0 bases and J gave up 5 bases, with 24 bases separating them. Germline V CDR1 and CDR2: SGHRS, YFSETQ. The CDR3 sequence is CASSLGILTPGVGDEQYF. The CDR3 coding sequence is TGCGCCAGCAGCTTGGGCATCTTGACGCCAGGGGTTGGGGACGAGCAGTACTTC. Variable domain in full (rest from reference TRBV5-1 and TRBJ2-7): KAGVTQTPRYLIKTRGQQVTLSCSPISGHRSVSWYQQTPGQGLQFLFEYFSETQRNKGNFPGRFSGRQFSNSRSEMNVSTLELGDSALYLCASSLGILTPGVGDEQYFGPGTRLTVT.

The chain recombines TRBV10-3 with TRBJ1-6; D might be TRBD1 (6 bases). The CDR3 consists of 13 residues. Germline CDR1 reads ENHRY; CDR2 reads SYGVKD. Trimming took off 4 bases at V and 10 bases at J, with 11 bases between the two ends. As DNA, the CDR3 is TGTGCCATCAGTGCACAGGGCCTGTCACCCCTCCACTTT. Translation gives CAISAQGLSPLHF.

Here the CDR3 DNA reads TGTGCCAGCTCCCAAGGCGGGAGGGTCAATGAGCAGTTCTTC. This encodes CASSQGGRVNEQFF. The J gene is TRBJ2-1, the V gene TRBV18, with TRBD2 matching 9 bases. Per germline, CDR1 KGHSH and CDR2 LQKENI. V lost 6 bases and J lost 6; bases outside the gene matches: 6. The CDR3 contains 14 residues.

This clone was seen a single time. CDR3 coding DNA: TGTGCCAGCAGGGGACAACCGAACACTGAAGCTTTCTTT. It is translated as CASRGQPNTEAFF. This chain joins TRBV5-6 and TRBJ1-1; a weak D match, TRBD1 (6 bases). The V end was cut by 5 bases, the J end by 1 base, with 9 bases between. Germline CDR1 reads SGHDT; CDR2 reads YYEEEE. There are 13 residues in the CDR3.

The J gene is TRBJ1-6, the V gene TRBV28; possible D gene TRBD1, 5 bases. The germline V and J ends were trimmed by 6 bases and 3 bases, with 21 bases remaining between them. Per germline, CDR1 MDHEN and CDR2 SYDVKM. CDR3 size: 18 residues. The CDR3 reads CASSPSWGGFIYNSPLHF. The CDR3 region has the DNA TGTGCCAGCAGCCCAAGTTGGGGGGGTTTCATCTATAATTCACCCCTCCACTTT.

The J gene is TRBJ2-7, the V gene TRBV7-9, with D unclear. This CDR3 contains 12 residues. Germline V CDR1 and CDR2: SEHNR, FQNEAQ (reference sequence). With 1 base removed from V and 5 bases from J, the gap between germline ends came to 6 bases. In DNA form, the CDR3 reads TGTGCCAGCAGCTTAGACAAACACGAGCAGTACTTC. Protein sequence: CASSLDKHEQYF.

The gene calls are TRBV19 and TRBJ1-1; TRBD1 is a possible D gene (6 bases). V lost 5 bases to trimming and J lost 1 base, with 11 bases between them. This CDR3 region has 14 residues. CDR1 and CDR2 from the germline V gene are LNHDA and SQIVND (reference sequence). The CDR3 sequence: CASSPWTANTEAFF. CDR3 bases: TGTGCCAGTAGTCCCTGGACAGCGAACACTGAAGCTTTCTTT.